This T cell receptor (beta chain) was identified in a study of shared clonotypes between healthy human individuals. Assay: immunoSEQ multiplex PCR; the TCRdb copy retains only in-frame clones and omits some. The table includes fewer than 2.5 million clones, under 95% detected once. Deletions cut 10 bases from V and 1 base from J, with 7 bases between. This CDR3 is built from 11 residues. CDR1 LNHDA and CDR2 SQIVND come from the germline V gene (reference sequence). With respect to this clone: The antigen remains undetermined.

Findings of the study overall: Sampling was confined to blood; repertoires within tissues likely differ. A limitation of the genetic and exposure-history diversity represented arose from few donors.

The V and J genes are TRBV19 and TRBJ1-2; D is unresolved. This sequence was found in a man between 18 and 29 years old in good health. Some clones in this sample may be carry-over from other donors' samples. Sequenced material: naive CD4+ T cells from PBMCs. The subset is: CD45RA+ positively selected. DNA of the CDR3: TGTGCCACTACTTTTAACTATGGCTACACCTTC. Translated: CATTFNYGYTF.